The clone carrying this TCR beta chain was seen only a few times. The antigen is undetermined. The data were obtained in a study of T cell responses to AZD1222 COVID-19 vaccine. Study-level points and caveats: Without day 14 samples, only post-peak T cell repertoires were studied. Nearly half of the spike-specific TCRs reportedly recognize variant regions that carry no mutations. Spike as a whole was targeted by vaccine-associated CD4 TCRs, dominant at 160-218 and 743-854. Baseline seropositivity characterized only a handful of AZD1222 recipients.

Libraries were prepared by immunoSEQ multiplex PCR; TCRdb keeps only in-frame clonotypes and omits some of them. The table lists 75,000 to 95,000 clones, around 89% of them singletons. V lost 2 bases, J lost 4 bases, and 6 bases stayed unmatched. Germline V gene sequence: CDR1 MNHNS, CDR2 SASEGT. The CDR3 consists of 15 residues. The clonotype was recovered from an adult who received the MenACWY meningococcal vaccine as a control. The chain joins TRBV6-1 to TRBJ1-2; 8 bases align to TRBD1. The specimen comprised peripheral blood, sampled 28 days after the second dose of the MenACWY control vaccine. The CDR3 DNA follows: TGTGCCAGCAGTGAACGCAGGGGGCGGTTCTATGGCTACACCTTC. Encoded protein: CASSERRGRFYGYTF.